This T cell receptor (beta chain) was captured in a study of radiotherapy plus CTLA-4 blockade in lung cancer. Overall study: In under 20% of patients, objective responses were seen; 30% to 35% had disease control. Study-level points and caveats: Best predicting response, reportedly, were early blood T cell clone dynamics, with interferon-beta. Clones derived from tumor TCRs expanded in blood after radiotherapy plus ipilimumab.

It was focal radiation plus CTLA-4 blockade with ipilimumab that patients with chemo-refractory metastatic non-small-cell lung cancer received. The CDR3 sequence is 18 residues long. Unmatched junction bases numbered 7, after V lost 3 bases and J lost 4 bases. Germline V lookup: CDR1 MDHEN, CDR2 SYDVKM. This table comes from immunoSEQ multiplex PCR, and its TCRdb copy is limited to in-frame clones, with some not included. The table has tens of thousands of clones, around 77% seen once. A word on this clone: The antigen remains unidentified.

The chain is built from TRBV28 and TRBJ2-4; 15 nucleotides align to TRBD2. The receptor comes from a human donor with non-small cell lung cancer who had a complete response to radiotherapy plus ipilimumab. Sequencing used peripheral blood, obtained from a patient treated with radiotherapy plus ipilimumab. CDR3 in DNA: TGTGCCAGCAGTTTCCCCGGACTAGCGGGAGGGGGTAAAAACATTCAGTACTTC. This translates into CASSFPGLAGGGKNIQYF.